These 20 T cell receptor beta chains were sequenced from one sample in a study of blood T cells in healthy people across ages. The authors ran a second PCR of roughly 6 to 12 cycles using a sample-barcoded 5' primer and a J-beta primer mix. TCRdb passed the 5' RACE reads through MiXCR, listing each CDR3 protein once. The sample consists of about a million distinct CDR3 sequences, roughly 50% of them appearing once. The sample comprised blood. These receptors all come from a man aged 25 to 40 in good health.

This chain links TRBV20-1 with TRBJ1-2; D is unclear. Germline V lookup: CDR1 DFQATT, CDR2 SNEGSKA (reference sequence). The CDR3 is made up of 18 amino acids. Deletions cut 0 bases from V and 2 bases from J, with 22 bases between. CDR3: CSARDQVGSAGVNYGYTF. The CDR3 DNA reads as TGCAGTGCTAGAGATCAGGTCGGATCGGCCGGGGTAAACTATGGCTACACCTTC.

This chain uses TRBV6-2 or TRBV6-3 with TRBJ2-7; 9 nucleotides match TRBD2. The CDR3 runs to 15 residues. J lost 4 bases, V lost 6 bases, and 10 bases had no gene match. Germline lookup yields CDR1 MNHEY and CDR2 SVGEGT. The CDR3 sequence: CASRTPGLAVYEQYF. CDR3 nucleotides: TGTGCCAGCAGGACCCCGGGACTAGCTGTATACGAGCAGTACTTC.

This clonotype was seen more than once but under ten times. J is TRBJ2-7 and V is TRBV12-3 or TRBV12-4; weak D call: TRBD1 (6 bases). CDR3 length equals 15 residues. V gave up 8 bases and J gave up 3 bases, with 20 bases separating them. Here the CDR3 reads CASSTTRGHLYEQYF. In DNA form, the CDR3 reads TGTGCCAGCTCTACAACGAGGGGACACCTCTACGAGCAGTACTTC.

This rearrangement joins TRBV9 to TRBJ2-3; 7 bases are shared with TRBD1. J gave up 2 bases and V 3 bases, and 6 bases lay outside the gene matches. This CDR3 spans 15 amino acids. Germline assignment: CDR1 SGDLS and CDR2 YYNGEE. DNA for the CDR3: TGTGCCAGCAGCGCAAAACAGGGGATCACAGATACGCAGTATTTT. Translated: CASSAKQGITDTQYF.

The chain carries TRBV4-1 and TRBJ1-1; no clear D. This CDR3 is 14 amino acids long. Germline V gives CDR1 MGHRA, CDR2 YSYEKL. Trimming took 4 bases from V and 4 from J, leaving 13 bases between them. CDR3 loop: CASSPDGESTEAFF. The CDR3 DNA reads TGCGCCAGCAGCCCCGATGGGGAGAGCACTGAAGCTTTCTTT.

The rearrangement links TRBV7-2 to TRBJ2-2; 7 bases match TRBD1. V lost 3 bases to trimming and J lost 7 bases; unmatched junction nucleotides: 2. This CDR3 has 13 amino acids. Germline CDR1 SGHTA, CDR2 FQGNSA. The chain's CDR3 is CASSFDRVGELFF. In DNA form, the CDR3 reads TGTGCCAGCAGCTTTGACAGGGTCGGGGAGCTGTTTTTT.

This clonotype appeared a few times. In DNA, the CDR3 is TGTGCCACCAGTGATTGGCGGGGGAACACCGGGGAGCTGTTTTTT. This translates into CATSDWRGNTGELFF. The chain has TRBV24-1 and TRBJ2-2; D is possibly TRBD2 (6 bases). The germline V gene has CDR1 KGHDR and CDR2 SFDVKD. CDR3 length: 15 amino acids. Between the trimmed V and J ends, which lost 2 bases and 1 base, there was a span of 7 bases.

The V gene is TRBV3-1, the J gene TRBJ2-7; 12 positions match TRBD2. J was trimmed by 4 bases and V by 4 bases; bases with no gene match: 8. The germline V gene encodes CDR1 LGHDT and CDR2 YNNKEL (reference sequence). This CDR3 is 16 amino acids long. The chain's CDR3 is CASSRWTSGALYEQYF. CDR3 bases: TGTGCCAGCAGCCGATGGACTAGCGGGGCCTTGTACGAGCAGTACTTC.

This clonotype was picked up one time. The chain has TRBV24-1 and TRBJ1-2, with 7 bases identical to TRBD1. The CDR3 has 14 residues. V was clipped by 4 bases and J by 2 bases; unmatched bases: 3. Germline V gene lookup returns CDR1 KGHDR and CDR2 SFDVKD. CDR3 protein: CATSDSRGNYGYTF. The CDR3 DNA sequence: TGTGCCACCAGTGACTCCAGGGGGAACTATGGCTACACCTTC.

J is TRBJ2-7 and V is TRBV5-6, with 9 positions matching TRBD1. The CDR3 totals 16 residues. V was clipped by 4 bases and J by 0 bases; unmatched bases: 8. Germline V gene lookup returns CDR1 SGHDT and CDR2 YYEEEE. In nucleotides, the CDR3 is TGTGCCAGCAGCCAGCTGGGGACAGGGATCTCCTACGAGCAGTACTTC. Translating it yields CASSQLGTGISYEQYF.

The CDR3 region is CASSLEGGAFLRTEAFF. For the CDR3, the DNA is TGCGCCAGCAGCTTGGAGGGGGGGGCCTTTCTGAGGACTGAAGCTTTCTTT. The genes are TRBV5-1 and TRBJ1-1, with D possibly being TRBD1 (6 bases). The V end lost 0 bases, the J end lost 5 bases, and 20 bases lay between the germline ends. The CDR3 sequence is 17 residues long. Looked up from germline, CDR1 is SGHRS and CDR2 is YFSETQ. The variable domain in full, with the rest retrieved from reference TRBV5-1 and TRBJ1-1, is KAGVTQTPRYLIKTRGQQVTLSCSPISGHRSVSWYQQTPGQGLQFLFEYFSETQRNKGNFPGRFSGRQFSNSRSEMNVSTLELGDSALYLCASSLEGGAFLRTEAFFGQGTRLTVV.

J is TRBJ1-5 and V is TRBV5-1, with 7 positions matching TRBD1. The CDR3 consists of 15 residues. The V gene end was trimmed by 4 bases and the J gene end by 1 base; junction bases not matched to a gene: 5. Germline V CDR1 and CDR2: SGHRS, YFSETQ. CDR3 sequence (DNA): TGCGCCAGCAGCCCGGAGGGGGCAAGCAATCAGCCCCAGCATTTT. Its protein product is CASSPEGASNQPQHF.

The gene calls are TRBV28 and TRBJ2-7; D is perhaps TRBD1 (6 bases). CDR1 and CDR2 from the germline V gene are MDHEN and SYDVKM. The CDR3 totals 15 residues. V lost 6 bases and J 3 bases, leaving 18 bases between the germline ends. The CDR3 nucleotides read TGTGCCAGCAGCTCGGAGACCACAGGGAACTACGAGCAGTACTTC. Encoded protein: CASSSETTGNYEQYF.

The chain uses TRBV4-1 and TRBJ2-2, with D possibly TRBD1 on 6 matching bases. The CDR3 loop spans 15 amino acids. CDR1 is MGHRA and CDR2 is YSYEKL in the germline V gene. Trimming shortened V by 1 base and J by 6 bases, and 12 bases separated the two germline ends. The CDR3 reads CASSQVPGAAGELFF. CDR3 in DNA: TGCGCCAGCAGCCAAGTGCCAGGGGCTGCCGGGGAGCTGTTTTTT.

In this sample, this clonotype turned up a few times. This may come from a read error, since a much larger clone is one base off. The V and J genes are TRBV12-3 or TRBV12-4 and TRBJ2-7; D unresolved. V was trimmed by 5 bases and J by 6 bases, leaving 17 bases between them. The CDR3 loop spans 14 amino acids. The CDR3 DNA sequence: TGTGCCAGCAGTGTAGATCAGCGCCTTCCCGAGCAGTACTTC. Amino acid sequence: CASSVDQRLPEQYF.

This sequence joins TRBV6-1 and TRBJ1-4; possibly TRBD1 for D (6 bases). Trimming cost V 7 bases and J 6 bases, with 12 bases left between them. The CDR3 has 13 residues. The germline V gene encodes CDR1 MNHNS and CDR2 SASEGT. The DNA for the CDR3 is TGTGCCAGCAAGACAGGCGTAGATGAAAAACTGTTTTTT. It translates to CASKTGVDEKLFF.

This clonotype turned up a few times. The V call is TRBV7-9, the J call TRBJ1-2, with a weak D call TRBD1 (5 bases). The V end lost 1 base, the J end lost 7 bases, and 13 bases lay between the germline ends. Germline values: CDR1 SEHNR, CDR2 FQNEAQ (reference sequence). This CDR3 contains 14 residues. The CDR3 DNA reads as TGTGCCAGCAGCTTAGAGGAGGGGCGGACTGGCTACACCTTC. Translated, it gives CASSLEEGRTGYTF.

The chain carries TRBV9 and TRBJ2-2; D may match TRBD1 or TRBD2 (6 bases each). This CDR3 is 15 amino acids long. The germline gives CDR1 SGDLS, CDR2 YYNGEE. Trimming stripped 0 bases from V and 6 bases from J, with 12 bases between. CDR3 DNA: TGTGCCAGCAGCGTAGTCGGGGGCGCGCCCGGGGAGCTGTTTTTT. Translation: CASSVVGGAPGELFF.

This chain connects TRBV29-1 to TRBJ2-7; 9 bases align to TRBD1. CDR1 SQVTM and CDR2 ANQGSEA come from the germline V gene. The junction had 3 bases not matched to a gene; V was cut back by 6 bases and J by 3 bases. The CDR3 length is 12 residues. CDR3: CSVGTGYYEQYF. CDR3 nucleotides: TGCAGCGTAGGGACAGGGTACTACGAGCAGTACTTC.

This clonotype was found a few times. V and J are TRBV30 and TRBJ1-2; D is unresolved. Germline V gene data show CDR1 as GTSNPN and CDR2 as SVGIG (reference sequence). The CDR3 runs 14 residues. V was trimmed by 2 bases and J by 4 bases, leaving 14 bases between them. The CDR3 region is CAWSSKRQGYGYTF. CDR3 bases: TGTGCCTGGAGTTCAAAACGACAAGGCTATGGCTACACCTTC.